This is a list of T cell receptor beta chains from one sample in a study of spatial heterogeneity in lung cancer. TCRdb reanalysed the 5' RACE reads using MiXCR and keeps one entry per CDR3 protein. Here the sample spans 15,000 to 20,000 distinct CDR3 sequences, about 22% being singletons. The specimen was PBMCs, collected at surgery. These receptors were obtained from a female donor with early-stage non-small cell lung cancer. Each CDR3 is given with its conserved first and last residue. The D gene is left open where the match is weak. A row's size may be missing; if present it is once, few, many or a size class.

TRBJ1-2,TRBV19,many,15,NA,CASSLAGGTWSGYTF,TGTGCCAGTAGTCTCGCCGGAGGGACCTGGTCTGGCTACACCTTC
TRBJ2-3,TRBV10-3,few,17,NA,CAISDHRGSTNTDTQYF,TGTGCCATCAGTGACCACCGGGGCAGCACTAACACAGATACGCAGTATTTT
TRBJ1-4,TRBV19,many,14,NA,CASTASSQTEKLFF,TGTGCCAGTACCGCAAGTTCCCAAACTGAAAAACTGTTTTTT
TRBJ1-2,TRBV29-1,medium-sized,15,NA,CSVEVTGPESYGYTF,TGCAGCGTTGAAGTCACAGGGCCGGAGAGCTATGGCTACACCTTC
TRBJ2-3,TRBV28,many,15,NA,CASSLNRLSTDTQYF,TGTGCCAGCAGTTTGAACCGTCTCAGCACAGATACGCAGTATTTT
TRBJ1-2,TRBV28,NA,13,NA,CASSMSMNYGYTF,TGTGCCAGCAGCATGTCGATGAACTATGGCTACACCTTC
TRBJ2-7,TRBV12-3/TRBV12-4,medium-sized,15,TRBD2,CASSLGAAGAYEQYF,TGTGCCAGCAGTTTAGGAGCCGCGGGAGCCTACGAGCAGTACTTC
TRBJ2-3,TRBV20-1,few,15,TRBD1,CSARVGTGVTDTQYF,TGCAGTGCTAGAGTTGGGACAGGGGTCACAGATACGCAGTATTTT
TRBJ2-7,TRBV25-1,NA,16,TRBD2,CASSEEGIGRNGEQYF,TGTGCCAGCAGTGAAGAAGGTATCGGGAGGAATGGCGAGCAGTACTTC
TRBJ1-1,TRBV18,NA,12,NA,CASSALGESAFF,TGTGCCAGCTCCGCCTTGGGTGAAAGTGCTTTCTTT
TRBJ2-3,TRBV20-1,NA,14,TRBD2,CSARLAGGFNTQYF,TGCAGTGCTAGACTAGCGGGAGGGTTTAATACGCAGTATTTT
TRBJ2-3,TRBV5-1,many,15,TRBD2,CASSPRERSTDTQYF,TGCGCCAGCAGCCCGCGGGAGCGGAGCACAGATACGCAGTATTTT
TRBJ2-7,TRBV28,many,16,TRBD1,CASSSSGQGLSYEQYF,TGTGCCAGCAGTTCCTCGGGACAGGGGTTGTCCTACGAGCAGTACTTC
TRBJ2-5,TRBV5-4,NA,14,TRBD2,CASSSGLAEETQYF,TGTGCCAGCAGCTCAGGACTAGCGGAAGAGACCCAGTACTTC
TRBJ2-1,TRBV6-4,NA,13,TRBD1,CASSEGQHNEQFF,TGTGCCAGCAGTGAGGGACAGCACAATGAGCAGTTCTTC
TRBJ1-6,TRBV7-2,many,19,NA,CASSSPSDGGFRLNSPLHF,TGTGCCAGCAGCTCCCCTTCAGATGGGGGCTTTCGCCTTAATTCACCCCTCCACTTT
TRBJ2-7,TRBV3-2,many,13,NA,CASSQDWPYEQYF,TGTGCCAGCAGCCAAGATTGGCCCTACGAGCAGTACTTC
TRBJ2-2,TRBV12-3/TRBV12-4,many,15,NA,CASSLRRSPTGELFF,TGTGCCAGCAGTCTTCGAAGGAGCCCCACCGGGGAGCTGTTTTTT
TRBJ1-6,TRBV5-4,many,16,NA,CASSFDRGSYNSPLHF,TGTGCCAGCAGCTTCGACAGAGGCTCCTATAATTCACCCCTCCACTTT
TRBJ2-3,TRBV10-3,NA,16,NA,CAIRGLGETSTDTQYF,TGTGCCATCAGGGGACTGGGTGAGACTAGCACAGATACGCAGTATTTT
TRBJ2-5,TRBV7-2,many,13,NA,CASARDSQETQYF,TGTGCCAGCGCCCGGGACTCCCAAGAGACCCAGTACTTC
TRBJ2-5,TRBV5-6,NA,15,TRBD2,CASSWGAGGPETQYF,TGTGCCAGCAGCTGGGGAGCGGGAGGGCCGGAGACCCAGTACTTC
TRBJ2-1,TRBV6-1,NA,16,NA,CASTAGGTGAFREQFF,TGTGCCAGCACCGCGGGGGGGACAGGGGCCTTCCGTGAGCAGTTCTTC
TRBJ1-5,TRBV7-2,NA,14,NA,CASSLSDSDQPQHF,TGTGCCAGCAGCTTGTCGGACAGTGATCAGCCCCAGCATTTT
TRBJ2-3,TRBV11-2,medium-sized,14,NA,CASSFYRGTDTQYF,TGTGCCAGCAGCTTTTACAGGGGCACAGATACGCAGTATTTT
TRBJ2-3,TRBV24-1,few,16,TRBD1,CATSDLPTGETDTQYF,TGTGCCACCAGTGATCTCCCGACAGGGGAGACAGATACGCAGTATTTT
TRBJ2-1,TRBV7-2,many,16,NA,CASSSRRGKVANEQFF,TGTGCCAGCAGCTCCCGGAGGGGGAAGGTAGCCAATGAGCAGTTCTTC
TRBJ2-7,TRBV5-1,medium-sized,16,TRBD1,CASSQGQGGAGYEQYF,TGCGCCAGCAGCCAAGGACAGGGCGGAGCTGGCTACGAGCAGTACTTC
TRBJ1-2,TRBV20-1,medium-sized,15,NA,CSARRLQDFSRGYTF,TGCAGTGCTAGGCGCTTACAGGATTTCTCTAGAGGCTACACCTTC
TRBJ1-4,TRBV28,medium-sized,16,NA,CASSPHEGGSGEKLFF,TGTGCCAGCAGTCCCCACGAGGGGGGGTCAGGCGAAAAACTGTTTTTT
TRBJ1-3,TRBV2,many,14,NA,CASSEQGSGNTIYF,TGTGCCAGCAGTGAGCAGGGTAGCGGTAACACCATATATTTT
TRBJ1-1,TRBV7-9,many,14,NA,CASSPQAGNTEAFF,TGTGCCAGCAGCCCCCAGGCGGGCAACACTGAAGCTTTCTTT
TRBJ2-3,TRBV2,medium-sized,12,TRBD2,CASRLAGDTQYF,TGTGCCAGCAGACTAGCGGGAGATACGCAGTATTTT